The 17 T cell receptor beta chains below all came from one sample that was sequenced in a study of blood T cell repertoires in COVID-19. Libraries were prepared by immunoSEQ multiplex PCR; TCRdb keeps only in-frame clonotypes and omits some of them. In the table there are under 150,000 clones, 80% of which are singletons. The sample was peripheral blood. The receptors originated from a man aged 55-75 years with active or convalescent COVID-19.

The rearrangement uses TRBV19 and TRBJ2-2, with 10 positions matching TRBD2. The CDR3 spans 15 residues. The V and J ends lost 9 bases and 7 bases, in that order; junction bases with no gene match: 11. CDR1 is LNHDA, CDR2 SQIVND, per germline (reference sequence). CDR3 bases: TGTGCCAGCAGATCCAGCGGGAGGGCCTTCGGGGAGCTGTTTTTT. The encoded protein is CASRSSGRAFGELFF.

This sequence joins TRBV18 and TRBJ1-2; D is possibly TRBD1 (6 bases). Germline V gives CDR1 KGHSH, CDR2 LQKENI. The CDR3 is 16 residues long. With 3 bases removed from V and 4 bases from J, the gap between germline ends came to 18 bases. Here the CDR3 reads CASSPGQGPQVYGYTF. Written as DNA, the CDR3 is TGTGCCAGCTCACCGGGGCAGGGGCCTCAGGTCTATGGCTACACCTTC.

There are a few counts of this clone. The gene calls are TRBV10-3 and TRBJ1-3; D unresolved. Trimming removed 7 bases from V and 4 bases from J, with 8 bases in between. Germline CDR1 and CDR2: ENHRY and SYGVKD. The CDR3 consists of 12 residues. In DNA form, the CDR3 reads TGTGCCATCACACAGAACGGAAACACCATATATTTT. Protein sequence: CAITQNGNTIYF.

V gene TRBV11-2 combines with J gene TRBJ1-2; possible D gene TRBD1, 5 bases. Germline lookup yields CDR1 SGHAT and CDR2 FQNNGV. Trimming cost V 7 bases and J 4 bases, with 16 bases left between them. The CDR3 is made up of 14 amino acids. This CDR3 reads CASTNADSFYGYTF. CDR3 nucleotide sequence: TGTGCCAGCACCAATGCTGACAGTTTCTATGGCTACACCTTC.

This clone has only a few counts. The V call is TRBV27, the J call TRBJ2-2, with D hard to call. The germline V and J ends were trimmed by 2 bases and 4 bases, with 14 bases remaining between them. CDR1 is MNHEY, CDR2 SMNVEV, per germline (reference sequence). The length of the CDR3 is 16 residues. CDR3 in DNA: TGTGCCAGCAGTTTAAAGGTAGCCAGCGCCACCGGGGAGCTGTTTTTT. It specifies CASSLKVASATGELFF.

The chain couples TRBV2 to TRBJ2-1, with 7 nucleotides matching TRBD1. Germline lookup yields CDR1 SNHLY and CDR2 FYNNEI. The trim removed 7 bases at V and 7 bases at J, leaving 13 bases unmatched. The CDR3 has 15 residues. The CDR3 DNA is TGTGCCAGCACACCTCCGGGACAGTCGCTGAATGAGCAGTTCTTC. Translation gives CASTPPGQSLNEQFF.

The V call is TRBV28, the J call TRBJ1-1; no clear D gene. V was shortened by 0 bases and J by 1 base, with 9 bases between the two germline ends. This CDR3 spans 15 amino acids. Germline loops: CDR1 MDHEN, CDR2 SYDVKM. The CDR3, as DNA: TGTGCCAGCAGTTTATGGCACCTCGGGAACACTGAAGCTTTCTTT. It is translated as CASSLWHLGNTEAFF. The full variable domain, in which reference TRBV28 and TRBJ1-1 provide the parts outside the CDR3, is DVKVTQSSRYLVKRTGEKVFLECVQDMDHENMFWYRQDPGLGLRLIYFSYDVKMKEKGDIPEGYSVSREKKERFSLILESASTNQTSMYLCASSLWHLGNTEAFFGQGTRLTVV.

The gene calls are TRBV4-3 and TRBJ2-1; D gene uncertain. V was shortened by 4 bases and J by 6 bases, with 13 bases between the two germline ends. Germline V gives CDR1 LGHNA, CDR2 YSLEER. This CDR3 region has 14 residues. CDR3 DNA: TGCGCCAGCAGCCCTCCGTCGAGGATCAATGAGCAGTTCTTC. The encoded protein is CASSPPSRINEQFF.

The chain carries TRBV27 and TRBJ2-7; no clear D gene. The V gene lost 2 bases and the J gene lost 3 bases, with 17 bases spanning the gap. Germline V CDR1 and CDR2: MNHEY, SMNVEV (reference sequence). This CDR3 has 16 amino acids. Written as DNA, the CDR3 is TGTGCCAGCAGTTTAGTGGGCTACCCCTCGAGCTACGAGCAGTACTTC. Its translation is CASSLVGYPSSYEQYF.

This chain uses TRBV9 with TRBJ2-5; D unresolved. Trimming shortened V by 0 bases and J by 0 bases, and 9 bases separated the two germline ends. This CDR3 has 15 residues. The germline V gene encodes CDR1 SGDLS and CDR2 YYNGEE. CDR3 sequence: CASSVGAANQETQYF. CDR3 DNA: TGTGCCAGCAGCGTAGGGGCCGCGAACCAAGAGACCCAGTACTTC.

This clone appeared once. The chain couples TRBV18 to TRBJ2-7; 10 positions match TRBD1. The CDR3 has 15 residues. Trimming took 6 bases from V and 7 from J; bases not matched to a gene: 12. Germline V gives CDR1 KGHSH, CDR2 LQKENI. CDR3 region: CASSPGGTGEREQYF. The CDR3 DNA sequence: TGTGCCAGCTCTCCAGGCGGGACAGGGGAGAGGGAGCAGTACTTC.

This chain joins TRBV27 and TRBJ1-4; perhaps TRBD1 as D (6 bases). Germline V lookup: CDR1 MNHEY, CDR2 SMNVEV (reference sequence). This CDR3 contains 14 residues. Between the trimmed V and J ends, which lost 7 bases and 1 base, there was a span of 10 bases. DNA of the CDR3: TGTGCCAGCAAAATGGACAGAACTAATGAAAAACTGTTTTTT. This sequence encodes CASKMDRTNEKLFF.

This clone appeared a few times. J is TRBJ1-1 and V is TRBV6-6; TRBD1 matches at 7 bases. The CDR3 is 14 amino acids. V shed 5 bases, J shed 0 bases, and the junction held 3 bases outside the gene matches. From germline, CDR1 is MNHNY and CDR2 SVGAGI (reference sequence). The CDR3 spells CASSAGGVNTEAFF. The CDR3 DNA reads TGTGCCAGCAGTGCAGGGGGAGTGAACACTGAAGCTTTCTTT.

V is TRBV7-9 and J is TRBJ1-5, with D maybe TRBD1 (5 bases). Germline V lookup: CDR1 SEHNR, CDR2 FQNEAQ (reference sequence). The CDR3 has 16 amino acids. Between the trimmed V and J ends, which lost 0 bases and 1 base, there was a span of 10 bases. DNA of the CDR3: TGTGCCAGCAGCTTAGCAGGGCGGGGCAGCAATCAGCCCCAGCATTTT. As protein: CASSLAGRGSNQPQHF. The whole variable domain, filled in from reference TRBV7-9 and TRBJ1-5, reads DTGVSQNPRHKITKRGQNVTFRCDPISEHNRLYWYRQTLGQGPEFLTYFQNEAQLEKSRLLSDRFSAERPKGSFSTLEIQRTEQGDSAMYLCASSLAGRGSNQPQHFGDGTRLSIL.

The chain uses TRBV29-1 and TRBJ2-3, with D possibly being TRBD2 (6 bases). The germline gives CDR1 SQVTM, CDR2 ANQGSEA. Trimming cost V 7 bases and J 7 bases, with 12 bases left between them. This CDR3 comprises 11 residues. CDR3 in amino acids: CSARAGNTQYF. DNA for the CDR3: TGCAGCGCCCGGGCGGGAAATACGCAGTATTTT.

This sequence joins TRBV24-1 and TRBJ2-7; possible D gene TRBD2, 7 bases. V was cut by 5 bases and J by 0 bases, with 19 bases left in between. This CDR3 contains 17 residues. Germline CDR1 KGHDR, CDR2 SFDVKD. The chain's CDR3 is CATSGPGGGGTSYEQYF. The CDR3, as DNA: TGTGCCACCAGTGGTCCCGGCGGGGGCGGCACCTCCTACGAGCAGTACTTC.

The chain carries TRBV5-1 and TRBJ2-3; tentative D call: TRBD2 (6 bases). This CDR3 comprises 15 residues. Germline V gene data show CDR1 as SGHRS and CDR2 as YFSETQ. Between the trimmed V and J ends, which lost 2 bases and 1 base, there was a span of 11 bases. CDR3 amino acids: CASSFDGSRTDTQYF. The CDR3 DNA follows: TGCGCCAGCAGCTTCGACGGGAGCCGCACAGATACGCAGTATTTT.